What follows is one T cell receptor beta chain and its context. Germline V gives CDR1 LNHNV, CDR2 YYDKDF (reference sequence). The CDR3 spans 15 residues. The V end was cut by 1 base, the J end by 2 bases, with 9 bases between. The data were obtained in a study of T cell changes during pregnancy in multiple sclerosis. Only in-frame clones appear in the TCRdb table, and some are missing; sequencing was by immunoSEQ multiplex PCR. The repertoire consists of about 98,000 clones, with about 91% occurring once and the leading ten covering roughly 2.3%. This receptor was taken from a female donor in good health, enrolled as a control in a pregnancy study. The V and J genes are TRBV15 and TRBJ1-5, with D possibly being TRBD1 (5 bases). This sample comprised peripheral blood, obtained after pregnancy. CDR3 bases: TGTGCCACCAGCAGAGGTCGGGGGGGCAATCAGCCCCAGCATTTT. Protein product: CATSRGRGGNQPQHF. The variable domain in full, completed from reference TRBV15 and TRBJ1-5, reads DAMVIQNPRYQVTQFGKPVTLSCSQTLNHNVMYWYQQKSSQAPKLLFHYYDKDFNNEADTPDNFQSRRPNTSFCFLDIRSPGLGDTAMYLCATSRGRGGNQPQHFGDGTRLSIL.